What follows are 5 T cell receptor beta chains derived from one specimen sequenced in a study of CD8+ T cells in alopecia areata. cDNA reverse transcribed from extracted RNA served as the sequencing template. Method: immunoSEQ multiplex PCR; TCRdb's copy keeps in-frame clones and lacks some. The profile shows over 150,000 clones, about three fifths of them singletons. Treatment of the sample: oral pan-JAK inhibitor, 5-10 mg twice daily. The sequences come from CD4+ T cells sorted from blood, collected at week 4, from a patient treated with tofacitinib. The receptor source for this set is a human donor with alopecia areata.

The chain couples TRBV7-2 to TRBJ2-5; D is tentatively TRBD1 or TRBD2 (5 bases each). CDR1 is SGHTA, CDR2 FQGNSA, per germline. V was clipped by 5 bases and J by 4 bases, with 8 bases between them. The CDR3 has 12 amino acids. The CDR3 DNA follows: TGTGCCAGCAGCGACAGCGGAGAGACCCAGTACTTC. Translating it yields CASSDSGETQYF.

The chain joins TRBV6-5 to TRBJ1-1, with no clear D. Germline assignment: CDR1 MNHEY and CDR2 SVGAGI. This CDR3 region has 13 residues. The V and J ends lost 0 bases and 4 bases respectively, with 6 bases between them. The CDR3, as DNA: TGTGCCAGCAGTTACTCGTCCCGCACTGAAGCTTTCTTT. This gives the protein CASSYSSRTEAFF.

The rearrangement joins TRBV29-1 to TRBJ2-1, with 11 bases identical to TRBD1. V shed 4 bases, J shed 9 bases, and the junction held 20 bases outside the gene matches. Germline CDR1 reads SQVTM; CDR2 reads ANQGSEA. This CDR3 has 18 residues. CDR3 in amino acids: CSVVRTGGGLAGLFEQFF. The CDR3 coding sequence is TGCAGCGTTGTCCGGACAGGGGGCGGGTTAGCAGGACTTTTTGAGCAGTTCTTC.

This chain uses TRBV2 with TRBJ2-3; perhaps D is TRBD1 or TRBD2 (5 bases each). CDR1 is SNHLY, CDR2 FYNNEI, per germline. This CDR3 region has 15 residues. Trimming stripped 6 bases from V and 2 bases from J, with 15 bases between. The CDR3 here is CASRKGPTHTDTQYF. In DNA, the CDR3 is TGTGCCAGCAGGAAGGGACCTACACACACAGATACGCAGTATTTT. The complete variable domain, with remaining parts taken from reference TRBV2 and TRBJ2-3, reads EPEVTQTPSHQVTQMGQEVILRCVPISNHLYFYWYRQILGQKVEFLVSFYNNEISEKSEIFDDQFSVERPDGSNFTLKIRSTKLEDSAMYFCASRKGPTHTDTQYFGPGTRLTVL.

V usage is TRBV18 and J usage is TRBJ2-7; no definite D call. The CDR3 covers 12 residues. CDR1 is KGHSH and CDR2 is LQKENI in the germline V gene. Trimming left V 5 bases short and J 3 bases short, with 8 bases between. CDR3 loop: CASSDDGYEQYF. CDR3 DNA sequence: TGTGCCAGCTCAGACGACGGCTACGAGCAGTACTTC. The whole variable domain, remainder taken from reference TRBV18 and TRBJ2-7, is NAGVMQNPRHLVRRRGQEARLRCSPMKGHSHVYWYRQLPEEGLKFMVYLQKENIIDESGMPKERFSAEFPKEGPSILRIQQVVRGDSAAYFCASSDDGYEQYFGPGTRLTVT.